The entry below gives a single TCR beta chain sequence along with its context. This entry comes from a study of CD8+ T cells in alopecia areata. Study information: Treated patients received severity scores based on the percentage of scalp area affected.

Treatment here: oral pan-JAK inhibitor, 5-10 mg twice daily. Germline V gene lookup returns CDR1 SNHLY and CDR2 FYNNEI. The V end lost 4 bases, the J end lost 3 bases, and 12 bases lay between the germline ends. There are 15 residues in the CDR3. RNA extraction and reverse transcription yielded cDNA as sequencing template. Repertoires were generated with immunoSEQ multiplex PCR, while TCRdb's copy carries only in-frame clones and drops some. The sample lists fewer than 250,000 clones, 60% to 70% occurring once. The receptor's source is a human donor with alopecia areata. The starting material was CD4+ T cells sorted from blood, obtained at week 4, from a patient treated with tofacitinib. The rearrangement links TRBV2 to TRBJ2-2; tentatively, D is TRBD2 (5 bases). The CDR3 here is CASSGQRRYTGELFF. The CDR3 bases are TGTGCCAGCAGTGGCCAGCGGAGATACACCGGGGAGCTGTTTTTT.